These 20 T cell receptor beta chains originate from one sample sequenced in a study of shared clonotypes between healthy human individuals. Assay: immunoSEQ multiplex PCR; the TCRdb copy retains only in-frame clones and omits some. The profile shows nearly 750,000 clones, roughly 72% of them singletons. The sequenced material came from memory CD4+ T cells sorted from blood. The subset here: CD45RA-negative fraction. These TCRs come from a woman aged 25 to 39 in good health.

Comment on this clone: Other DNA sequences in this specimen translate into the identical CDR3. The V call is TRBV2, the J call TRBJ1-5; perhaps TRBD1 as D (5 bases). V lost 8 bases and J lost 1, with 6 bases in between. Germline values: CDR1 SNHLY, CDR2 FYNNEI. CDR3 size: 12 residues. The CDR3 bases are TGTGCCAGCCGGGACAGCAATCAGCCCCAGCATTTT. This sequence encodes CASRDSNQPQHF.

The J gene is TRBJ2-5, the V gene TRBV7-7; TRBD1 is a possible D gene (6 bases). CDR3 length equals 15 residues. Germline assignment: CDR1 SSHAT and CDR2 FNYEAQ (reference sequence). Trimming took off 1 base at V and 3 bases at J, with 12 bases between the two ends. The CDR3 region has the DNA TGTGCCAGCAGCTTAGGAACAGGGACGAAAGAGACCCAGTACTTC. Translated: CASSLGTGTKETQYF.

V and J are TRBV13 and TRBJ2-3; D call uncertain. Trimming took 0 bases from V and 4 from J, leaving 29 bases between them. This CDR3 comprises 21 residues. Per germline, CDR1 PRHDT and CDR2 FYEKMQ (reference sequence). This CDR3 reads CASSLGGCWLQLNPGPDTQYF. For the CDR3, the DNA is TGTGCCAGCAGCTTAGGCGGGTGCTGGTTGCAACTCAACCCAGGTCCAGATACGCAGTATTTT.

Here the CDR3 reads CASSEASESYEQYF. CDR3 sequence (DNA): TGTGCCAGCAGTGAAGCCTCCGAATCCTACGAGCAGTACTTC. V and J are TRBV6-1 and TRBJ2-7; D remains unclear. V lost 0 bases and J 1 base, leaving 7 bases between the germline ends. Germline assignment: CDR1 MNHNS and CDR2 SASEGT. This CDR3 comprises 14 residues.

V and J are TRBV7-8 and TRBJ2-7; 10 nucleotides line up with TRBD2. The J segment lost 5 bases and the V segment lost 1 base, leaving 11 bases of the junction unmatched. CDR3 length: 17 residues. The germline V gene has CDR1 SGHVS and CDR2 FQNEAQ. CDR3 protein: CASSLVSSGSSLHEQYF. CDR3 nucleotide sequence: TGTGCCAGCAGCTTAGTGTCTAGCGGGAGTTCTTTGCACGAGCAGTACTTC. The variable domain in full, with the rest retrieved from reference TRBV7-8 and TRBJ2-7, is GAGVSQSPRYKVAKRGQDVALRCDPISGHVSLFWYQQALGQGPEFLTYFQNEAQLDKSGLPSDRFFAERPEGSVSTLKIQRTQQEDSAVYLCASSLVSSGSSLHEQYFGPGTRLTVT.

The V and J genes are TRBV6-1 and TRBJ2-5; weak D call: TRBD1 (6 bases). The CDR3 extends over 13 amino acids. Looked up from germline, CDR1 is MNHNS and CDR2 is SASEGT. Trimming removed 6 bases from V and 2 bases from J, with 10 bases in between. The CDR3, as DNA: TGTGCCAGCAGCACAGGGTGGCAAGAGACCCAGTACTTC. This sequence encodes CASSTGWQETQYF.

This clone was seen a handful of times. CDR3 nucleotides: TGTGCCAGCAGTGAAGCATTGCTAGCCCCGTTAGAGCAGTTCTTC. This gives the protein CASSEALLAPLEQFF. This chain uses TRBV6-1 with TRBJ2-1, with D tentatively TRBD2 (5 bases). This CDR3 has 15 residues. V was shortened by 0 bases and J by 10 bases, with 16 bases between the two germline ends. Germline V gene lookup returns CDR1 MNHNS and CDR2 SASEGT.

The genes are TRBV5-6 and TRBJ2-1, with 7 bases lining up with TRBD2. In germline, CDR1 is SGHDT, CDR2 YYEEEE. The length of the CDR3 is 16 residues. V trimming: 4 bases; J trimming: 0 bases; junction bases outside the gene matches: 7. CDR3 bases: TGTGCCAGCAGCCAACTAGCGCTCAGCTCCTACAATGAGCAGTTCTTC. Translation: CASSQLALSSYNEQFF.

This chain joins TRBV29-1 and TRBJ2-7; the match to TRBD1 covers 12 bases. V dropped 6 bases and J dropped 6; count of bases not matched to a gene: 15. Germline V lookup: CDR1 SQVTM, CDR2 ANQGSEA. The CDR3 sequence is 16 residues long. The CDR3 DNA reads as TGCAGCGTCGAACAGGGACAGGGGGCCTGGAGCGGCGAGCAGTACTTC. It codes for CSVEQGQGAWSGEQYF.

The V and J genes are TRBV7-3 and TRBJ2-5; D gene ambiguous. CDR3 length: 11 residues. V was cut by 5 bases and J by 4 bases, with 5 bases left in between. Germline lookup yields CDR1 SGHTA and CDR2 FQGTGA. For the CDR3, the DNA is TGTGCCAGCAGCACAGTAGAGACCCAGTACTTC. Encoded protein: CASSTVETQYF.

This chain uses TRBV30 with TRBJ1-4; D remains unclear. This CDR3 spans 13 amino acids. V lost 2 bases to trimming and J lost 8 bases, with 12 bases between them. Germline values: CDR1 GTSNPN, CDR2 SVGIG (reference sequence). CDR3 nucleotide sequence: TGTGCCTGGAGTACCTCCGGTGGGGAAAAACTGTTTTTT. It is translated as CAWSTSGGEKLFF.

The chain employs TRBV28 and TRBJ2-1; 7 nucleotides line up with TRBD2. CDR1 is MDHEN and CDR2 is SYDVKM in the germline V gene. CDR3 length equals 15 residues. Unmatched junction bases numbered 12, after V lost 6 bases and J lost 7 bases. CDR3 bases: TGTGCCAGCAGACGGAGGGAGGGGTTCTATAATGAGCAGTTCTTC. Residues: CASRRREGFYNEQFF.

The rearrangement joins TRBV5-1 to TRBJ2-7, with 12 bases aligning to TRBD2. The ends lost 4 bases at V and 6 bases at J; junction bases unmatched: 5. This CDR3 region has 14 residues. Germline lookup yields CDR1 SGHRS and CDR2 YFSETQ. The CDR3 region is CASSTLAGGIEQYF. The CDR3 bases are TGCGCCAGCAGCACACTAGCGGGAGGTATCGAGCAGTACTTC.

V gene TRBV6-1 combines with J gene TRBJ2-7; TRBD1 might be the D (5 bases). V lost 6 bases to trimming and J lost 0 bases, with 12 bases between them. Per germline, CDR1 MNHNS and CDR2 SASEGT. The CDR3 runs 14 residues. In DNA form, the CDR3 reads TGTGCCAGCAGGCCAGGGCAAGTCTCCTACGAGCAGTACTTC. This translates into CASRPGQVSYEQYF.

CDR3 amino acids: CASRRTGDTEAFF. CDR3 in DNA: TGTGCCAGCAGGAGAACAGGGGACACTGAAGCTTTCTTT. The chain has TRBV6-4 and TRBJ1-1; 7 bases align to TRBD1. The CDR3 is 13 amino acids. Germline assignment: CDR1 MRHNA and CDR2 SNTAGT. Trimming removed 6 bases from V and 3 bases from J; junction bases left unmatched: 4.

This clone was detected a few times. The chain uses TRBV4-2 and TRBJ2-1, with D tentatively TRBD2 (6 bases). CDR1 LGHNA and CDR2 YNFKEQ come from the germline V gene. The V gene lost 6 bases and the J gene lost 6 bases, with 24 bases spanning the gap. The CDR3 is 17 amino acids. Here the CDR3 DNA reads TGTGCCAGCAGTAAAGGAGGGACCACCCTGCTATTCAATGAGCAGTTCTTC. This sequence encodes CASSKGGTTLLFNEQFF.

V usage is TRBV5-4 and J usage is TRBJ2-2, with 8 positions matching TRBD1. From germline, CDR1 is SGHNT and CDR2 YYREEE (reference sequence). The CDR3 length is 18 residues. With V trimmed by 3 bases and J by 6 bases, 16 bases remained unmatched. CDR3 DNA: TGTGCCAGCAGCTGGGGGATGAAGACAGGGGAAGCTCCCGGGGAGCTGTTTTTT. Translating it yields CASSWGMKTGEAPGELFF.

The rearrangement joins TRBV6-1 to TRBJ2-1, with TRBD2 matching over 10 bases. In germline, CDR1 is MNHNS, CDR2 SASEGT. The CDR3 has 14 residues. J was trimmed by 5 bases and V by 9 bases; bases with no gene match: 7. The CDR3 coding sequence is TGTGCCAGTGCGGGACTAGCGTATAACAATGAGCAGTTCTTC. Its protein is CASAGLAYNNEQFF.

The V gene is TRBV6-4, the J gene TRBJ2-3, with TRBD2 matching 10 bases. This CDR3 spans 16 amino acids. Germline CDR1 and CDR2: MRHNA and SNTAGT. After removal of 4 bases from V and 1 base from J, the junction contained 5 bases not matched to a gene. The CDR3 sequence: CASSAIGTSGTDTQYF. The CDR3 coding sequence is TGTGCCAGCAGTGCCATCGGGACTAGCGGCACAGATACGCAGTATTTT.

CDR3 DNA sequence: TGTGCCAGCAGCTTAACGTCTACCGGGGAGCTGTTTTTT. It translates to CASSLTSTGELFF. V gene TRBV7-3 combines with J gene TRBJ2-2, with unresolved D. The germline CDR1 and CDR2 sequences are SGHTA and FQGTGA. The V end was cut by 0 bases, the J end by 5 bases, with 4 bases between. The CDR3 loop spans 13 amino acids. Full variable domain (remainder filled in from reference TRBV7-3 and TRBJ2-2): GAGVSQTPSNKVTEKGKYVELRCDPISGHTALYWYRQSLGQGPEFLIYFQGTGAADDSGLPNDRFFAVRPEGSVSTLKIQRTERGDSAVYLCASSLTSTGELFFGEGSRLTVL.